Listed here is a single TCR beta chain. The CDR3 covers 15 residues. Between the trimmed V and J ends, which lost 9 bases and 2 bases, there was a span of 19 bases. The data are from a study of CD8 T cells in Susac syndrome. Reverse transcription of 0.5 to 1 ug RNA was performed with random hexamers. TCRdb passed the immunoSEQ multiplex PCR reads through MiXCR, listing each CDR3 protein once. The sample has 180,000 or so distinct CDR3 sequences, around 94% seen once. The receptor was derived from a human donor with Susac syndrome. The chain carries TRBV23-1 and TRBJ1-1, with D possibly TRBD1 on 5 matching bases. TRBV23-1 is designated an ORF whose function remains uncertain. The sequenced sample was CD4+ T cells from PBMCs. The CDR3 region has the DNA TGCGCCAGAATCGTCGGGGCACAGCATAACACTGAAGCTTTCTTT. Protein product: CARIVGAQHNTEAFF.